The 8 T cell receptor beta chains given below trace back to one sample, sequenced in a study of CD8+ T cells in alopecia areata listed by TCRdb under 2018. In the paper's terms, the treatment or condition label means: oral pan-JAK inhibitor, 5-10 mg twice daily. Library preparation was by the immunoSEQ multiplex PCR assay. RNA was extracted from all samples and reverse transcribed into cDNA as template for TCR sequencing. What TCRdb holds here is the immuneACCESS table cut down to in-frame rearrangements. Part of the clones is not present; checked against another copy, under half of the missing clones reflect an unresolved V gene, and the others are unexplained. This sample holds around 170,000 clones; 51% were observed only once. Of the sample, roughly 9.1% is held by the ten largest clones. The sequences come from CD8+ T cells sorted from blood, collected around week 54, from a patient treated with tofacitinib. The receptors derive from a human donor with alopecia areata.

For the CDR3, the DNA is TGTGCCTGGAGGCGGGGGCTAGCGGTCACCGGGGAGCTGTTTTTT. It specifies CAWRRGLAVTGELFF. This chain connects TRBV30 to TRBJ2-2, with D possibly TRBD2 on 7 matching bases. With 3 bases removed from V and 4 bases from J, the gap between germline ends came to 15 bases. The CDR3 consists of 15 residues. Germline V gene lookup returns CDR1 GTSNPN and CDR2 SVGIG (reference sequence).

Written as DNA, the CDR3 is TGTGCCAGCAGCGAGGGGGGATACAATGAGCAGTTCTTC. It is translated as CASSEGGYNEQFF. The chain combines TRBV9 with TRBJ2-1; D could derive from TRBD1 or TRBD2 (6 bases each). The V end lost 3 bases, the J end lost 4 bases, and 8 bases lay between the germline ends. This CDR3 has 13 residues. CDR1 and CDR2 from the germline V gene are SGDLS and YYNGEE.

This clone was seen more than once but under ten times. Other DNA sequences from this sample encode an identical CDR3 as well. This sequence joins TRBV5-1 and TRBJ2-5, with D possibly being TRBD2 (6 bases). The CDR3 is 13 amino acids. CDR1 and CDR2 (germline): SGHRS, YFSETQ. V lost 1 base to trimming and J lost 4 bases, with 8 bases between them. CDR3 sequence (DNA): TGCGCCAGCAGCTTGCAGGGAGGAGAGACCCAGTACTTC. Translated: CASSLQGGETQYF. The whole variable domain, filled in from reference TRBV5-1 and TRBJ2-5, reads KAGVTQTPRYLIKTRGQQVTLSCSPISGHRSVSWYQQTPGQGLQFLFEYFSETQRNKGNFPGRFSGRQFSNSRSEMNVSTLELGDSALYLCASSLQGGETQYFGPGTRLLVL.

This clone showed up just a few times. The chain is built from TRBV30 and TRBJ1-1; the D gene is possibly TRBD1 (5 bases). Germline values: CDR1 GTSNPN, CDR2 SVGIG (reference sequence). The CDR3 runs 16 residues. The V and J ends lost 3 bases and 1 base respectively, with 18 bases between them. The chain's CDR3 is CAWRPPYSGPNTEAFF. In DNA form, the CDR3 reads TGTGCCTGGAGGCCTCCCTATTCGGGGCCGAACACTGAAGCTTTCTTT. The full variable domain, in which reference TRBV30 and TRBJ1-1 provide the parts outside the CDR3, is SQTIHQWPATLVQPVGSPLSLECTVEGTSNPNLYWYRQAAGRGLQLLFYSVGIGQISSEVPQNLSASRPQDRQFILSSKKLLLSDSGFYLCAWRPPYSGPNTEAFFGQGTRLTVV.

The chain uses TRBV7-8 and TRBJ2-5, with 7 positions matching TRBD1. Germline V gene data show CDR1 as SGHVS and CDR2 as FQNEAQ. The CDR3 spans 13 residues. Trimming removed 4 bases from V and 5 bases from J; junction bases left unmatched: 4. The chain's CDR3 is CASSWDSEETQYF. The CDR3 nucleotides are TGTGCCAGCAGCTGGGACAGCGAGGAGACCCAGTACTTC.

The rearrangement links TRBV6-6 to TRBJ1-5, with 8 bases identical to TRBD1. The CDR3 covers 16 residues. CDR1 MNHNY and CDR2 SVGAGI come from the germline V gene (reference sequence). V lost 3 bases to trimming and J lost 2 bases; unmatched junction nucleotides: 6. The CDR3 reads CASSYIDRGGNQPQHF. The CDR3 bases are TGTGCCAGCAGTTATATCGACAGGGGAGGCAATCAGCCCCAGCATTTT.

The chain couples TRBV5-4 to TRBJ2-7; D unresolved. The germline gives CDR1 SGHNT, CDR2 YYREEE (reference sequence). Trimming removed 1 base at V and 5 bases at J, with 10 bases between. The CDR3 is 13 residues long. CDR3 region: CASSLQRSDEQYF. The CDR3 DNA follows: TGTGCCAGCAGCTTGCAGAGGAGCGACGAGCAGTACTTC.

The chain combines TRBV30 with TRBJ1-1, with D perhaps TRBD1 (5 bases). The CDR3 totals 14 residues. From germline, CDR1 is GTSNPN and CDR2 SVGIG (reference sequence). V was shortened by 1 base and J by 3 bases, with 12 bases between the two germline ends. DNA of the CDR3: TGTGCCTGGAGTGATGGGGGGTCTGACACTGAAGCTTTCTTT. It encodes CAWSDGGSDTEAFF. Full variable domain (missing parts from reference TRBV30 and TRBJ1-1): SQTIHQWPATLVQPVGSPLSLECTVEGTSNPNLYWYRQAAGRGLQLLFYSVGIGQISSEVPQNLSASRPQDRQFILSSKKLLLSDSGFYLCAWSDGGSDTEAFFGQGTRLTVV.